Listed below are T cell receptor beta chains from one sample, sequenced in a study of T cell responses to AZD1222 COVID-19 vaccine. Sequencing was performed with immunoSEQ multiplex PCR; in TCRdb, only in-frame clones are kept and a portion is missing. The table has under 150,000 clones, 91% seen once. This specimen was peripheral blood, taken on day 0 of AZD1222 vaccination. Source of these receptors: an adult in good health. Each CDR3 is given with its conserved first and last residue.

>TRBJ2-3|TRBV2
CASSDVRRANTDTQYF
>TRBJ2-3|TRBV6-6
CASSQFPGTKGTDTQYF
>TRBJ1-2|TRBV6-5
CASTTGTGTYGYTF
>TRBJ1-2|TRBV7-2
CASSHRQAREYGYTF
>TRBJ1-2|TRBV28
CASSLQAYGYTF
>TRBJ2-1|TRBV4-1
CASSPHREGIFYEQFF
>TRBJ2-7|TRBV4-3
CASSQDTGGSYEQYF
>TRBJ2-7|TRBV18
CASSGQGVSHEQYF
>TRBJ2-3|TRBV9
CASSAGSSGDTQYF
>TRBJ2-3|TRBV18
CASSPVTGGTADTQYF
>TRBJ1-2|TRBV7-9
CASSGRTSVVGYTF
>TRBJ1-2|TRBV19
CASSPYGDTLLYGYTF
>TRBJ2-1|TRBV27
CASKDLGSGSGNEQFF
>TRBJ2-1|TRBV25-1
CASTRAGGASEQFF
>TRBJ2-7|TRBV14
CASSQDLGGEQYF
>TRBJ1-4|TRBV6-5
CASRGPGPTNEKLFF
>TRBJ2-1|TRBV19
CASRLGSYNEQFF
>TRBJ1-4|TRBV18
CASSPTISLNEKLFF
>TRBJ1-2|TRBV7-3
CASSLSDPQVDGYTF
>TRBJ2-5|TRBV18
CASSPAGQETQYF
>TRBJ1-4|TRBV18
CASSPSGTGNEKLFF
>TRBJ2-1|TRBV28
CASSFTYNEQFF
>TRBJ2-3|TRBV15
CATRAATSTDTQYF
>TRBJ1-5|TRBV19
CASTGRDQHF